This TCR beta chain came from a study of blood T cell repertoires in COVID-19. Overall study context: Specimens from acute and convalescent COVID-19 originated in the United States, Italy and Spain. The cDNA or gDNA used as material had been derived from T cells, B-cell-depleted T cells, or PBMCs.

CDR3 length: 13 amino acids. In germline, CDR1 is MNHEY, CDR2 SVGAGI. With 7 bases removed from V and 5 bases from J, the gap between germline ends came to 12 bases. Sequencing used immunoSEQ multiplex PCR; TCRdb keeps in-frame clones, though not all of them. Of about 46,000 clones listed, about four fifths were seen once; the top ten hold around 6.1%. This clonotype was obtained from a woman older than 75 with acute or convalescent COVID-19. The chain is built from TRBV6-5 and TRBJ1-5, with D hard to call. Sequenced: peripheral blood. DNA for the CDR3: TGTGCCAGCATTACCGCGACTGATCAGCCCCAGCATTTT. Residues: CASITATDQPQHF.